Listed below are T cell receptor beta chains from one sample, sequenced in a study of blood T cells in healthy people across ages. In TCRdb, the 5' RACE reads were re-called with MiXCR into one record per CDR3 protein. The sample records around 1,000,000 distinct CDR3 sequences, under 40% being singletons. Sequencing was performed on blood. Receptor source: a man aged 18 to 29 in good health. Both conserved end residues are trimmed from each CDR3. The order of the fields is clone size, CDR3 length, J gene, V gene, CDR3 protein. Expanded clones get a size class; other rows say once, few or many, or leave the size out.

clone_size: few
cdr3_length: 12
j_call: TRBJ2-5
v_call: TRBV5-1
cdr3_aa: ASSTAVGKETQY

clone_size: NA
cdr3_length: 13
j_call: TRBJ2-2
v_call: TRBV7-9
cdr3_aa: ASSPETGRTGELF

clone_size: NA
cdr3_length: 10
j_call: TRBJ2-1
v_call: TRBV2
cdr3_aa: ASRKSSSARF

clone_size: NA
cdr3_length: 12
j_call: TRBJ1-6
v_call: TRBV5-1
cdr3_aa: ASSLGGGESPLH

clone_size: NA
cdr3_length: 11
j_call: TRBJ1-5
v_call: TRBV6-6
cdr3_aa: ASIGDSNQPQH

clone_size: NA
cdr3_length: 15
j_call: TRBJ1-2
v_call: TRBV7-2
cdr3_aa: ASSLPGTGVSNYGYT

clone_size: NA
cdr3_length: 11
j_call: TRBJ1-1
v_call: TRBV27
cdr3_aa: ASSLTVRSAAF

clone_size: once
cdr3_length: 11
j_call: TRBJ2-1
v_call: TRBV20-1
cdr3_aa: SARAGWGYEQF

clone_size: few
cdr3_length: 12
j_call: TRBJ1-1
v_call: TRBV6-2/TRBV6-3
cdr3_aa: ASSTYQRDTEAF

clone_size: NA
cdr3_length: 13
j_call: TRBJ2-2
v_call: TRBV5-1
cdr3_aa: ASSLVLKNTGELF

clone_size: NA
cdr3_length: 10
j_call: TRBJ1-2
v_call: TRBV20-1
cdr3_aa: SVILSNNGYT

clone_size: NA
cdr3_length: 12
j_call: TRBJ2-2
v_call: TRBV10-3
cdr3_aa: AISEKGDTGELF